This T cell receptor beta chain was sequenced in a study of Ad26.COV2.S vaccination and SARS-CoV-2 variants. Study-level background: The donor participated in the COV1001 trial, in its Ad26.COV2.S arm.

As to treatment: over 15 received Ad26.COV2.S at low or high dose, single or two shots; about 5 received placebo; per-sample allocation not given. Specimen acquisition occurred on day 63 following the initial vaccine or placebo injection. Wuhan-strain spike was delivered by a replication-incompetent Ad26 vector. Regarding the study as a whole: Spike-specific TCR breadth in vaccine recipients exceeded that seen in placebo recipients. Possible underestimation of total T cell responses by the TCR breadth and depth analyses was noted.

A remark on this clone: The target antigen is unknown.

The CDR3 is 15 residues long. Germline V lookup: CDR1 MDHEN, CDR2 SYDVKM. Trimming took 2 bases from V and 6 from J, leaving 13 bases between them. Here immunoSEQ multiplex PCR was the method, and the copy in TCRdb shows in-frame clones only, minus some. This table holds around 300,000 clones, about nine tenths found once. This chain links TRBV28 with TRBJ2-2, with D perhaps matching TRBD1 (6 bases). The sequence came from a person between 18 and 65 years old who received the Ad26.COV2.S COVID-19 vaccine or a placebo. Sequenced material: peripheral blood, taken in a trial of Ad26.COV2.S vaccine versus placebo. This chain's CDR3 is CASSLHQGSAGELFF. CDR3 bases: TGTGCCAGCAGTTTACACCAGGGGAGCGCCGGGGAGCTGTTTTTT.